The TCR beta chain described here comes from a study of vaccination effects on CD4 cells after COVID-19. Some clones are missing from TCRdb's copy, which holds only in-frame ones; the method was immunoSEQ multiplex PCR. The sample consists of 55,000 to 80,000 clones, approximately 70% of them appearing once. With 1 base removed from V and 4 bases from J, the gap between germline ends came to 10 bases. This CDR3 region has 14 residues. Per the germline V gene, CDR1 is SGHNT and CDR2 is YENEEA. Ahead of sequencing, the ViraFEST assay grew antigen-specific CD4+ T cells using viral peptide pools. At the end of 9 to 11 days of culture, CD4+ T cells were isolated. The vaccine recipients had no prior SARS-CoV-2 infection, with negative nucleocapsid antibodies. A word on this clone: Antigen unknown.

Sequenced here: CD4+ T cells from PBMCs cultured with HCoV-OC43 spike peptides, sampled before COVID-19 vaccination. Subset given: HCoV-OC43 spike overlapping peptide pool stimulation. This TCR was recovered from a human donor who received a COVID-19 vaccine. The chain links TRBV11-3 to TRBJ2-5, with D hard to call. The CDR3 coding sequence is TGTGCCAGCAGCTTAGGATCGTCTGGAGAGACCCAGTACTTC. Its translation: CASSLGSSGETQYF.